This paragraph reports one TCR beta chain. This clonotype has just a few counts. Its antigen is still unknown. Qualities for individual bases were not recorded, and no much larger clone is one base off. This specimen belongs to a study of T cells after yellow fever vaccination (dated by TCRdb to the late 2010s). For context, the study as a whole: Libraries from fractions with low cell numbers were prepared with the SMART-Seq v4 Ultra Low Input RNA kit. Blood samples were taken at several timepoints before and after primary and secondary immunization, and bulk PBMC replicates and cell subsets were isolated. The cohort comprised two healthy male donors, one aged 18 to 29 and one aged 30 to 40 years. Bulk TCR alpha and beta repertoires were sequenced longitudinally to track T-cell clones before and after primary and booster YFV17D yellow fever vaccination. The paper's findings and limits, for the study overall: After the booster, most of the clones that had expanded following primary vaccination were detected again (roughly 96% of CD4 and around 90% of CD8), which suggests that memory was broadly maintained. Because the study included only a couple of donors, the extent to which the findings can be generalized is limited. Computational filtering was required because FACS-sorted repertoires could contain abundant contaminating clonotypes from the bulk population. The secondary T-cell response was weaker than the primary response but faster, peaking on day 5 instead of day 15. A small fraction of clonotypes showed up in both the CD4 and CD8 compartments, probably as a result of convergent recombination.

This specimen's treatment or condition label, per the study, means: live attenuated yellow fever vaccine strain. Two biological replicates of bulk PBMCs were collected at each blood-draw timepoint. PBMCs were isolated from peripheral blood using a standard Ficoll-Paque protocol. RNA was extracted with TriZol from bulk PBMCs, CD4 and CD8 fractions, and dextramer-positive and dextramer-negative fractions. Synthesis of TCR cDNA relied on 5'RACE template switching, a step that introduced a universal primer site along with unique molecular identifiers. Priming for cDNA synthesis came from both the TCR alpha and TCR beta constant segments. Libraries were amplified in two PCR steps, with sample barcodes and sequencing adapters added in the second step. Libraries were sequenced on Illumina HiSeq 2500 (2x100 bp) or NovaSeq (2x150 bp). In the source study's methods: Demultiplexing of reads and collapsing into UMI consensus sequences were performed with MIGEC, and V(D)J alignment was carried out with MiXCR. Vaccine-responding clonotypes were identified with edgeR using replicate PBMC samples, with FDR below 0.01 and a log2 fold change above 5 up to day 15 being required. Each bulk clonotype was labeled CD4 or CD8 based on which sequenced repertoire, CD4 or CD8, contained the clonotype at higher abundance. Using fastp trimming at Q25 and MiXCR clonotype assembly, TCRdb reanalyzed the public sequencing data and kept in-frame beta chains. Every entry covers one CDR3 protein and lists the most common genes and DNA from its rows. The V and J calls reflect TCRdb's pipeline rather than the authors' work. The sample table records roughly 500,000 distinct CDR3 sequences; 15% to 20% of these occur just once. More than 13% of the sample comes from the top ten.

CDR1 and CDR2, looked up from the germline V gene, are MNHNS and SASEGT. V loses 7 bases, J loses 2 bases, and the germline ends lie 12 bases apart. There are 13 amino acids in the CDR3, from cysteine to phenylalanine inclusive. CDR3 DNA is the only sequence kept; it has 39 bases, read in frame from the first base. The sequencing used PBMCs, collected 15 days after the yellow fever booster vaccination. The receptor comes from a man younger than 40 who received the YFV17D yellow fever vaccine. The chain is assembled from TRBV6-1 and TRBJ2-7; no D gene is confidently identified. The sequenced DNA: TGTGCCAGCACATCCGGCCTACCCTACGAGCAGTACTTC. Translated, it gives CASTSGLPYEQYF.